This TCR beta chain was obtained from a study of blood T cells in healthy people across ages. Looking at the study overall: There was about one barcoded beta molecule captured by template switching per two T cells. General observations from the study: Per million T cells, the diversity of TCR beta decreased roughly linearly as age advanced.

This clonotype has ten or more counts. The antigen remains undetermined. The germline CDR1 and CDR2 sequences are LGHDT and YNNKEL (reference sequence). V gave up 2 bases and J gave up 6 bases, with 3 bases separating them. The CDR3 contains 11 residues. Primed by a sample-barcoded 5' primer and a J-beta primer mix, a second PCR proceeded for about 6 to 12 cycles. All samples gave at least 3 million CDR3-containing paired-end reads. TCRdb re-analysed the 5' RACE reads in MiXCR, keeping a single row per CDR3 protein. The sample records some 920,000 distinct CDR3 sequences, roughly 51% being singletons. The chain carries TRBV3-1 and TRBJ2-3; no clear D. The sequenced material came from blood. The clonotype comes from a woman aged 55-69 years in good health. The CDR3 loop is CASSQRDTQYF. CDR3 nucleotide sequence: TGTGCCAGCAGCCAAAGGGATACGCAGTATTTT.